The 7 T cell receptor beta chains below come from one sample, sequenced in a study of blood T cell repertoires in COVID-19. TCRdb's table, derived via immunoSEQ multiplex PCR, lists solely in-frame clones and lacks some. Among 100,000 to 150,000 clones listed, 65% to 85% were seen once. Sequenced sample: peripheral blood. These receptors were obtained from a woman of 80 years or more with acute or convalescent COVID-19.

V gene TRBV30 combines with J gene TRBJ2-3; 16 bases fit TRBD2. CDR3 length: 23 residues. J was trimmed by 4 bases and V by 0 bases; bases with no gene match: 22. Germline CDR1 and CDR2: GTSNPN and SVGIG (reference sequence). Written as DNA, the CDR3 is TGTGCCTGGAGTGTAGGTCTGGGACTAGCGGGAGGGCCAAGGATGGGTTTAGCAGATACGCAGTATTTT. Amino acid sequence: CAWSVGLGLAGGPRMGLADTQYF.

The V call is TRBV5-4, the J call TRBJ2-1, with 12 bases matching TRBD2. The V gene's germline CDR1 is SGHNT and CDR2 YYREEE (reference sequence). The CDR3 spans 15 residues. V shed 4 bases and J 7 bases; nucleotides not matched to a gene: 6. The CDR3 DNA follows: TGTGCCAGCAGCCTCGGACTAGCGGGAAGGAATGAGCAGTTCTTC. This sequence encodes CASSLGLAGRNEQFF.

V and J are TRBV10-3 and TRBJ1-2, with D possibly being TRBD1 (5 bases). Trimming left V 4 bases short and J 2 bases short, with 11 bases between. CDR1 and CDR2 (germline): ENHRY, SYGVKD. CDR3 length equals 14 residues. In nucleotides, the CDR3 is TGTGCCATCAGTGGGGCGACAGAGAACTATGGCTACACCTTC. This translates into CAISGATENYGYTF.

The chain is built from TRBV30 and TRBJ2-2; D is possibly TRBD1 (6 bases). Per germline, CDR1 GTSNPN and CDR2 SVGIG (reference sequence). The CDR3 sequence is 16 residues long. Between the trimmed V and J ends, which lost 4 bases and 0 bases, there was a span of 15 bases. The CDR3 region has the DNA TGTGCCTGGAACCTAAAGGACAGCACGAACACCGGGGAGCTGTTTTTT. Translation: CAWNLKDSTNTGELFF.

J is TRBJ2-5 and V is TRBV4-3, with D perhaps matching TRBD2 (5 bases). Per the germline V gene, CDR1 is LGHNA and CDR2 is YSLEER. The CDR3 covers 14 residues. V lost 3 bases, J lost 4 bases, and 12 bases lay in between. CDR3 sequence reads: CASSHDTSRETQYF. The CDR3 nucleotides read TGCGCCAGCAGCCACGATACTAGTCGAGAGACCCAGTACTTC.

This clone showed up just once. J is TRBJ1-2 and V is TRBV4-3; 9 bases match TRBD1. The J segment lost 3 bases and the V segment lost 1 base, leaving 3 bases of the junction unmatched. Germline loops: CDR1 LGHNA, CDR2 YSLEER. The CDR3 has 15 amino acids. The CDR3 DNA is TGCGCCAGCAGCCAAGGGGGGGACAGGGACTATGGCTACACCTTC. Amino acids: CASSQGGDRDYGYTF.

J is TRBJ1-1 and V is TRBV5-4; TRBD1 is a possible D gene (5 bases). The CDR3 is made up of 14 amino acids. V was pared by 4 bases and J by 1 base, with 11 bases between. Germline V gives CDR1 SGHNT, CDR2 YYREEE (reference sequence). Here the CDR3 reads CASSPGGTNTEAFF. The CDR3, as DNA: TGTGCCAGCAGCCCTGGGGGGACGAACACTGAAGCTTTCTTT.